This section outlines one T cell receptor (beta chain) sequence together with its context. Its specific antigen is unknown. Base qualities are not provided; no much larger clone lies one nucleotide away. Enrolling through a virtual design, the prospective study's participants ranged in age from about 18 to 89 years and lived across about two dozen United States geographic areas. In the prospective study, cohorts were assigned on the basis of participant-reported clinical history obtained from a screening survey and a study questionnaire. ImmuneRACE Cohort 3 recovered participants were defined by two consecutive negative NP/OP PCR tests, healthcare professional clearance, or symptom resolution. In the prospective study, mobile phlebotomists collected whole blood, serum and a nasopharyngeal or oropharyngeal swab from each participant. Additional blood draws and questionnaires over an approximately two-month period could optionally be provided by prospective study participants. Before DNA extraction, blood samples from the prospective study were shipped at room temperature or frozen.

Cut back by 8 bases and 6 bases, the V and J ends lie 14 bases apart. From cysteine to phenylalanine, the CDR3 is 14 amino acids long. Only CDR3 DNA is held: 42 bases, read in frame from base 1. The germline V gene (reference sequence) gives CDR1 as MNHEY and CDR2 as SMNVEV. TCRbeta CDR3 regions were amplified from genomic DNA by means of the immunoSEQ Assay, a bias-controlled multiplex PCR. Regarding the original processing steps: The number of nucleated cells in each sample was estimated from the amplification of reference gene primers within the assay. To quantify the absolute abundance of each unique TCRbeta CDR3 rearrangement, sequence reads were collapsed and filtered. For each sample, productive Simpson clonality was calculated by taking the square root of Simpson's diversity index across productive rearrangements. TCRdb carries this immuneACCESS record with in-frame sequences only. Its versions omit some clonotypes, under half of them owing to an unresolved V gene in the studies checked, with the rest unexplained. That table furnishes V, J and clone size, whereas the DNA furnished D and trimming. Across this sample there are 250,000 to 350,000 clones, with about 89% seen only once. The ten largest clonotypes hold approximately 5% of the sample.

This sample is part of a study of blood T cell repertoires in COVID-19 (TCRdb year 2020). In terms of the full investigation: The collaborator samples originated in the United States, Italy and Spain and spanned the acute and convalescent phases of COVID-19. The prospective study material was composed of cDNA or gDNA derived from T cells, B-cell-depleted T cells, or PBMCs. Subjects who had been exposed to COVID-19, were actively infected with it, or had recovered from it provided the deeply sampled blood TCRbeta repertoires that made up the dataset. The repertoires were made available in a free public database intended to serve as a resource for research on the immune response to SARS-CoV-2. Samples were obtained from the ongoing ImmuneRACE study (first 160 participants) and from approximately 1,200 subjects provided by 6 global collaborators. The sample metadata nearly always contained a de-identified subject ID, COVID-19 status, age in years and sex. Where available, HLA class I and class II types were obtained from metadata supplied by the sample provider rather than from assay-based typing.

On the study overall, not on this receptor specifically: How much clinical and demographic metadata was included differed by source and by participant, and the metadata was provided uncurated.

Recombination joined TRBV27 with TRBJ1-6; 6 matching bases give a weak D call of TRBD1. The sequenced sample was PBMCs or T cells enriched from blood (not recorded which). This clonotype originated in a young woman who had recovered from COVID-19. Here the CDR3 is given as CASRLQGGNSPLHF. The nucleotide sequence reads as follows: TGTGCCAGCCGACTACAGGGTGGTAATTCACCCCTCCACTTT.